This T cell receptor (beta chain) was recovered during a study of CD8 T cells in ankylosing spondylitis. TCRdb redid the calling of the 5' RACE reads with MiXCR, one entry per CDR3 protein. The sample records about 500,000 distinct CDR3 sequences, about 5.4% being singletons. This clonotype showed up many times. What it binds is unknown. The study's findings and limits: Blood of patients with ankylosing spondylitis appeared to be characterized by a TCR beta motif of several highly homologous variants.

Germline V CDR1 and CDR2: MDHEN, SYDVKM. Trimming took off 8 bases at V and 1 base at J, with 3 bases between the two ends. The CDR3 runs 10 residues. The receptor's source is a male donor with ankylosing spondylitis. This chain joins TRBV28 and TRBJ2-7; D call uncertain. The sequencing sample was made of blood, either unsorted or a sorted T cell fraction (not recorded which). This CDR3 is CASHSYEQYF. DNA for the CDR3: TGTGCCAGCCATTCCTACGAGCAGTACTTC. Full variable domain (remainder filled in from reference TRBV28 and TRBJ2-7): DVKVTQSSRYLVKRTGEKVFLECVQDMDHENMFWYRQDPGLGLRLIYFSYDVKMKEKGDIPEGYSVSREKKERFSLILESASTNQTSMYLCASHSYEQYFGPGTRLTVT.